This TCR beta chain was sequenced for a study of graft-versus-host responses after intestinal transplantation listed by TCRdb under 2021. General notes on the study: The transplants that recipients received were multivisceral, liver-intestinal, or isolated intestinal. Anti-thymocyte globulin induction was given to all recipients, followed by maintenance tacrolimus and steroids for roughly 3 years. After intestinal transplantation, graft-versus-host and host-versus-graft alloreactive T cell clones in the graft, circulation and bone marrow were tracked using bulk TCR-beta CDR3 sequencing. To identify alloreactive clones, pre-transplant mixed lymphocyte reaction products were sequenced and then compared with unstimulated pre-transplant donor and recipient T cells. The cohort enrolled approximately 24 intestinal transplant recipients including one retransplant, and a few patients lacking pretransplant specimens were excluded. Donor T cell macrochimerism was defined as a peak of at least 4% donor T cells among recipient peripheral blood mononuclear cells. Rather than being sequenced by the commercial service, samples from a few later patients were sequenced in-house on an Illumina MiSeq and processed with MiXCR.

In the case of this clone: Its antigen specificity is not known. Base qualities are not recorded, but no much larger clone differs from it by a single base.

Explained via the paper, the time point label denotes: cells obtained before transplantation from donor or recipient. CD3+CD4+ and CD3+CD8+ populations were FACS-sorted from unstimulated pre-transplant donor and recipient cells taken from spleen or lymph nodes. The library was made by the immunoSEQ multiplex PCR assay. In most patients, genomic DNA was isolated using the Qiagen DNeasy Blood and Tissue Kit and sent frozen to Adaptive Biotechnologies for TCR sequencing. High-throughput TCR-beta CDR3 sequencing of genomic DNA from most patients was performed by Adaptive Biotechnologies. In the authors' own workflow: TCR sequencing data for around 19 patients were retrieved from Adaptive's ImmunoSEQ software; three other patients were processed with MiXCR and VDJtools. CD4 versus CD8 sorting errors were corrected by removing sequences found in both subsets at a frequency ratio below 5:1. CDR3 nucleotide sequences shared between donor and recipient were removed because the origin of such sequences could not be assigned. Alloreactive clones required at least 2-fold expansion over unstimulated cells and minimum CFSE-low frequency of 0.002% (template counts) or 0.001% (read counts). Clones detected in sequenced pre-transplant spleen, lymph node, or MLR CFSE-low populations of the donor or recipient were defined as mappable. Cumulative frequency of alloreactive clones was calculated as a percentage of all sequences weighted by copy number. TCRdb mirrors the immuneACCESS table, restricted to in-frame sequences. Some clones are absent from its copies; in checked studies, under half trace to an unresolved V gene, and the reason for the others is unknown. V and J calls plus clone size are reproduced from that table; the DNA served to infer D and trimming. This sample is represented by around 100,000 clones; around nine tenths of them were singletons. The ten top clones hold 0.23% of the sample.

Looking up the germline V gene (reference sequence) yields CDR1 LNHDA and CDR2 SQIVND. Clipping removes 5 bases from V and 1 base from J, with 8 as the unmatched junction base count. Taken from cysteine to phenylalanine, the CDR3 has 18 residues. The CDR3 DNA has 54 bases and is translated from base 1. Paper-wide results and their limitations: GvH clones were detected in recipient bone marrow, and some of these GvH clones were observed earlier in ileal mucosa or blood, consistent with an intestinal mucosal origin. Conclusions were limited by the relatively low number and heterogeneity of intestinal transplant patients. Peak levels of circulating GvH clones were associated with declines in HvG clones early after transplant. High GvH to HvG T cell clonal ratios were observed in the allografts of patients with donor T cell macrochimerism.

The sequence was collected from a human donor who was the organ donor for an intestinal transplant. The V and J segments used are TRBV19 and TRBJ2-2; 12 bases in between match TRBD2. The sequences come from unstimulated CD4+ T cells sorted from spleen or lymph node cells, collected before transplant. The DNA sequence is TGTGCCAGTAGTTCGGGACTAGCGGGCTACTTGAACACCGGGGAGCTGTTTTTT. This codes for CASSSGLAGYLNTGELFF.